This TCR beta chain comes out of a study of T cell responses to AZD1222 COVID-19 vaccine. A few counts support this clone. Germline V gene data show CDR1 as MDHEN and CDR2 as SYDVKM. This CDR3 spans 14 amino acids. The V gene lost 3 bases and the J gene lost 7 bases, with 12 bases spanning the gap. Here immunoSEQ multiplex PCR was the method, and the copy in TCRdb shows in-frame clones only, minus some. The repertoire holds 150,000 to 160,000 clones, with approximately 87% as singletons. The chain combines TRBV28 with TRBJ1-4; a possible D gene is TRBD1 (6 bases). The TCR originated in an adult in good health. The sequenced sample was peripheral blood, obtained on day 0 of MenACWY control vaccination. The CDR3 region has the DNA TGTGCCAGCAGTTTTCAGGGGCCGGTTGAAAAACTGTTTTTT. Residues: CASSFQGPVEKLFF.